This is a list of T cell receptor beta chains from one sample in a study of human T cells and chemical hapten exposure. TCRdb re-analysed the RACE reads in MiXCR, keeping a single row per CDR3 protein. This table has about 120,000 distinct CDR3 sequences, roughly 14% appearing once. Sequences were derived from whole blood, sampled in connection with sensitization to the hapten diphenylcyclopropenone (DPC). These receptor sequences come from a woman aged 18-29 years with alopecia areata. Some clones in this sample may be carry-over from other donors' samples. CDR3s include the opening cysteine and the closing phenylalanine or tryptophan. The D gene is left open where the match is weak. Size is stated for part of the rows, as once, few or many counts, or as a class when the clone is expanded.

>TRBV15|TRBJ2-7|-|-
CATSRDPGTEQYF
TGTGCCACCAGCAGAGATCCGGGGACAGAGCAGTACTTC
>TRBV24-1|TRBJ2-3|-|-
CATSDPRTRGVTDTQYF
TGTGCCACCAGTGACCCACGGACCCGAGGGGTGACAGATACGCAGTATTTT
>TRBV7-2|TRBJ1-6|-|-
CASSPRGQPQGSPLHF
TGTGCCAGCAGCCCCCGAGGGCAACCCCAGGGCTCACCCCTCCACTTT
>TRBV6-2/TRBV6-3|TRBJ2-7|once|-
CASSYLRGFGPYEQYF
TGTGCCAGCAGTTACTTAAGGGGGTTTGGGCCCTACGAGCAGTACTTC
>TRBV6-2/TRBV6-3|TRBJ2-7|few|TRBD1
CASRDGTAWSYEQYF
TGTGCCAGCAGGGACGGGACAGCCTGGTCCTACGAGCAGTACTTC
>TRBV28|TRBJ1-5|many|-
CASRDSRNQPQHF
TGTGCCAGCAGGGACAGTCGCAATCAGCCCCAGCATTTT
>TRBV10-1|TRBJ2-7|-|-
CASSESIDPYEQYF
TGCGCCAGCAGTGAGTCAATCGACCCCTACGAGCAGTACTTC
>TRBV2|TRBJ2-7|few|-
CATGQNRYEQYF
TGTGCCACCGGGCAGAACCGCTACGAGCAGTACTTC
>TRBV28|TRBJ1-5|-|-
CASTADQGYLNQPQHF
TGTGCCAGCACCGCCGACCAGGGGTACCTCAATCAGCCCCAGCATTTT
>TRBV29-1|TRBJ2-3|-|-
CSVTRGTDTQYF
TGCAGCGTTACCCGGGGCACAGATACGCAGTATTTT
>TRBV28|TRBJ1-1|-|-
CATIPSGEQGAFF
TGTGCCACCATACCGAGCGGGGAACAGGGAGCTTTCTTT
>TRBV28|TRBJ2-7|-|-
CASRDTVYEQYF
TGTGCCAGCAGAGATACAGTCTACGAGCAGTACTTC
>TRBV20-1|TRBJ1-2|many|-
CSAIPGWYGYTF
TGCAGTGCTATTCCGGGATGGTATGGCTACACCTTC
>TRBV28|TRBJ1-1|few|TRBD1
CASSYYPGQGNRAEAFF
TGTGCCAGCAGTTACTATCCGGGACAGGGGAATAGAGCTGAAGCTTTCTTT
>TRBV18|TRBJ2-7|many|TRBD1
CASSPAGTGSYEQYF
TGTGCCAGCTCACCCGCCGGGACAGGGTCGTACGAGCAGTACTTC
>TRBV4-3|TRBJ1-5|-|-
CASSQERRVREPQHF
TGCGCCAGCAGCCAAGAACGGCGCGTTCGAGAGCCCCAGCATTTT
>TRBV28|TRBJ1-1|-|-
CASSQPGTEAFF
TGTGCCAGCAGCCAGCCGGGGACTGAAGCTTTCTTT
>TRBV5-1|TRBJ1-1|-|TRBD1
CASSARGTGATEAFF
TGCGCCAGCAGCGCGCGTGGGACAGGGGCCACTGAAGCTTTCTTT
>TRBV4-2|TRBJ1-2|few|TRBD1
CASSRTGVDGYTF
TGTGCCAGCAGCCGGACAGGGGTCGATGGCTACACCTTC
>TRBV11-2|TRBJ2-5|-|-
CASSLDYVGETQYF
TGTGCCAGCAGCTTAGATTATGTAGGGGAGACCCAGTACTTC
>TRBV19|TRBJ1-5|-|-
CASSSETVYSNQPQHF
TGTGCCAGTAGTTCTGAGACCGTTTATAGCAATCAGCCCCAGCATTTT
>TRBV29-1|TRBJ1-3|-|-
CSVEDRGAHSGNTIYF
TGCAGCGTTGAAGATCGGGGGGCCCACTCTGGAAACACCATATATTTT
>TRBV6-5|TRBJ2-3|-|-
CASRKTGLQYF
TGTGCCAGCAGGAAGACGGGACTCCAGTATTTT
>TRBV11-2|TRBJ2-3|-|TRBD2
CASSPLAAGGRTQYF
TGTGCCAGCAGCCCTTTGGCAGCGGGGGGGAGAACGCAGTATTTT
>TRBV30|TRBJ1-4|few|-
CAWSPVRLTEKLFF
TGTGCCTGGAGTCCCGTTCGGCTCACAGAAAAACTGTTTTTT
>TRBV29-1|TRBJ2-7|few|TRBD2
CSVGLAGAYEQYF
TGCAGCGTTGGACTAGCGGGGGCCTACGAGCAGTACTTC